What follows are 28 T cell receptor beta chains derived from one specimen sequenced in a study of beta chain features in type 1 diabetes. Notes on the study in general: A moderate, significant TCRB CDR3 shortening appeared in type 1 diabetes across four CD4+ subsets.

The study reverse transcribed the entire isolated RNA, so it sequenced expressed TCRB transcripts. Here immunoSEQ multiplex PCR was the method, and the copy in TCRdb shows in-frame clones only, minus some. The data contain some 44,000 clones, over 60% of them singletons. The antigens these receptors bind are not known. Material for sequencing was Tregs from blood. The source is a woman younger than 30 with type 1 diabetes.

The genes are TRBV13 and TRBJ2-3; no clear D. Trimming shortened V by 3 bases and J by 5 bases, and 15 bases separated the two germline ends. The CDR3 runs to 15 residues. The V gene's germline CDR1 is PRHDT and CDR2 FYEKMQ (reference sequence). CDR3 sequence reads: CASSFPRPLRDTQYF. CDR3 coding DNA: TGTGCCAGCAGCTTCCCCAGGCCTTTGAGAGATACGCAGTATTTT.

This chain connects TRBV6-1 to TRBJ2-2; tentatively, D is TRBD1 (5 bases). Germline assignment: CDR1 MNHNS and CDR2 SASEGT. Trimming pared 10 bases from V and 3 bases from J, leaving 18 bases between. CDR3 length: 15 residues. CDR3 region: CATLPLKGDTGELFF. The CDR3 DNA reads as TGTGCCACCCTACCCTTAAAAGGGGACACCGGGGAGCTGTTTTTT.

The genes are TRBV5-6 and TRBJ2-1, with D maybe TRBD1 (5 bases). The germline CDR1 and CDR2 sequences are SGHDT and YYEEEE. V dropped 3 bases and J dropped 8 bases, with 9 bases sitting between them. The CDR3 totals 12 residues. CDR3: CASSYQGYEQFF. DNA of the CDR3: TGTGCCAGCAGCTACCAGGGCTATGAGCAGTTCTTC.

In regard to this clone: The sample holds other DNA sequences that translate to the same CDR3. CDR3 in amino acids: CASSVDRTDTQYF. The CDR3 DNA sequence: TGTGCCAGCAGCGTAGACAGAACAGATACGCAGTATTTT. The chain uses TRBV9 and TRBJ2-3; D unclear. The CDR3 sequence is 13 residues long. Per the germline V gene, CDR1 is SGDLS and CDR2 is YYNGEE. Trimming pared 0 bases from V and 3 bases from J, leaving 5 bases between.

This clone was counted a few times. V is TRBV18 and J is TRBJ2-5; 8 nucleotides line up with TRBD2. The end of the DNA aligns better with TRBJ2-7, so the J call may be wrong. The CDR3 spans 15 residues. Germline V gene lookup returns CDR1 KGHSH and CDR2 LQKENI. The CDR3 sequence is CASSPPSGSWNEQYF. In nucleotides, the CDR3 is TGTGCCAGCTCACCACCCAGCGGGAGTTGGAACGAGCAGTACTTC.

The chain joins TRBV7-8 to TRBJ2-1; 11 bases map to TRBD2. Germline CDR1 is SGHVS and CDR2 is FQNEAQ. V dropped 5 bases and J dropped 7; count of bases not matched to a gene: 7. This CDR3 is 15 amino acids long. The CDR3: CASSQTSGGINEQFF. The CDR3 region has the DNA TGTGCCAGCAGCCAAACTAGCGGGGGAATAAATGAGCAGTTCTTC.

A single count supports this clone. The V and J genes are TRBV10-3 and TRBJ2-2; D perhaps matches TRBD2 (7 bases). The germline V and J ends were trimmed by 7 bases and 6 bases, with 21 bases remaining between them. The CDR3 contains 16 residues. Germline-derived CDR1 and CDR2 are ENHRY and SYGVKD. CDR3 nucleotides: TGTGCCATCACCCGGGCTAGCGGTCGGGGGCCCGGGGAGCTGTTTTTT. Encoded protein: CAITRASGRGPGELFF.

The chain links TRBV10-3 to TRBJ1-1; maybe TRBD1 (6 bases). V gave up 3 bases and J gave up 6 bases, with 17 bases separating them. Germline CDR1 reads ENHRY; CDR2 reads SYGVKD. The CDR3 is made up of 15 amino acids. The CDR3 is CAISDDTGMGSEAFF. The CDR3 DNA sequence: TGTGCCATCAGTGACGATACAGGGATGGGGTCTGAAGCTTTCTTT.

The gene calls are TRBV29-1 and TRBJ1-2; 8 nucleotides agree with TRBD1. There are 12 residues in the CDR3. The V and J ends lost 7 bases and 5 bases, in that order; junction bases with no gene match: 6. Germline CDR1 and CDR2: SQVTM and ANQGSEA. CDR3: CSASQGEYGYTF. The CDR3 DNA reads as TGCAGCGCGTCACAGGGGGAATATGGCTACACCTTC.

The gene calls are TRBV5-1 and TRBJ2-7; maybe TRBD1 (5 bases). The germline V gene encodes CDR1 SGHRS and CDR2 YFSETQ. The CDR3 is made up of 14 amino acids. V was pared by 0 bases and J by 0 bases, with 7 bases between. This chain's CDR3 is CASSLDRSSYEQYF. The CDR3 region has the DNA TGCGCCAGCAGCTTGGACAGGAGCTCCTACGAGCAGTACTTC.

The J gene is TRBJ1-4, the V gene TRBV7-9; no definite D call. Trimming removed 5 bases from V and 5 bases from J, with 12 bases in between. CDR1 and CDR2 (germline): SEHNR, FQNEAQ (reference sequence). The CDR3 extends over 14 amino acids. DNA of the CDR3: TGTGCCAGCAGCCCGGGTCAACGAAATGAAAAACTGTTTTTT. It yields the protein CASSPGQRNEKLFF.

The rearrangement links TRBV7-2 to TRBJ2-5; D perhaps matches TRBD2 (7 bases). The J call may be wrong; the DNA end is better matched by TRBJ2-7. The germline gives CDR1 SGHTA, CDR2 FQGNSA. The CDR3 has 15 amino acids. The CDR3 sequence: CASSLEGGGPYEQYF. The CDR3 coding sequence is TGTGCCAGCAGCTTAGAAGGGGGAGGGCCTTACGAGCAGTACTTC.

The V call is TRBV7-2, the J call TRBJ2-1; the match to TRBD1 covers 8 bases. V shed 5 bases and J 0 bases; nucleotides not matched to a gene: 12. In germline, CDR1 is SGHTA, CDR2 FQGNSA. CDR3 length equals 18 residues. The CDR3 loop is CASSPGTGYASSYNEQFF. The CDR3 DNA follows: TGTGCCAGCAGCCCCGGGACAGGATACGCTAGCTCCTACAATGAGCAGTTCTTC.

The rearrangement joins TRBV4-1 to TRBJ2-7; 12 bases agree with TRBD2. This CDR3 contains 15 residues. The trim removed 1 base at V and 2 bases at J, leaving 0 bases unmatched. Germline V gives CDR1 MGHRA, CDR2 YSYEKL. The chain's CDR3 is CASSQASGRAYEQYF. For the CDR3, the DNA is TGCGCCAGCAGCCAAGCTAGCGGGAGGGCCTACGAGCAGTACTTC.

The chain uses TRBV5-4 and TRBJ2-1; 9 bases line up with TRBD2. J was trimmed by 7 bases and V by 4 bases; bases with no gene match: 12. Germline CDR1 SGHNT, CDR2 YYREEE (reference sequence). This CDR3 is 16 amino acids long. CDR3 amino acids: CASSPGWRGGRNEQFF. CDR3 nucleotides: TGTGCCAGCAGCCCAGGGTGGCGGGGGGGCCGGAATGAGCAGTTCTTC. Combining the CDR3 with reference TRBV5-4 and TRBJ2-1 gives the whole variable domain ETGVTQSPTHLIKTRGQQVTLRCSSQSGHNTVSWYQQALGQGPQFIFQYYREEENGRGNFPPRFSGLQFPNYSSELNVNALELDDSALYLCASSPGWRGGRNEQFFGPGTRLTVL.

This clone came up a few times. CDR3 loop: CSVLGTGYYEQYF. CDR3 bases: TGCAGCGTGTTGGGGACAGGGTACTACGAGCAGTACTTC. The chain employs TRBV29-1 and TRBJ2-5; TRBD1 agrees at 9 bases. The J call is in doubt because the DNA end fits TRBJ2-7 better. The length of the CDR3 is 13 residues. Germline loops: CDR1 SQVTM, CDR2 ANQGSEA.

The CDR3 protein is CASSARGATYNSPLHF. CDR3 nucleotide sequence: TGTGCCAGCAGCGCCAGGGGGGCCACCTATAATTCACCCCTCCACTTT. The chain links TRBV5-6 to TRBJ1-6; 7 bases agree with TRBD1. CDR1 is SGHDT, CDR2 YYEEEE, per germline. V lost 4 bases, J lost 2 bases, and 6 bases stayed unmatched. The CDR3 extends over 16 amino acids.

V usage is TRBV19 and J usage is TRBJ2-3, with D unresolved. CDR1 is LNHDA, CDR2 SQIVND, per germline (reference sequence). There are 14 residues in the CDR3. Trimming cost V 3 bases and J 2 bases, with 9 bases left between them. The CDR3 reads CASSIRRYTDTQYF. The CDR3 DNA is TGTGCCAGTAGTATCCGCAGATACACAGATACGCAGTATTTT. Full variable domain (outside the CDR3, taken from reference TRBV19 and TRBJ2-3): DGGITQSPKYLFRKEGQNVTLSCEQNLNHDAMYWYRQDPGQGLRLIYYSQIVNDFQKGDIAEGYSVSREKKESFPLTVTSAQKNPTAFYLCASSIRRYTDTQYFGPGTRLTVL.

V and J are TRBV9 and TRBJ2-6; 9 bases line up with TRBD1. The V and J ends lost 9 bases and 3 bases, in that order; junction bases with no gene match: 19. The CDR3 sequence is 19 residues long. Germline CDR1 reads SGDLS; CDR2 reads YYNGEE. CDR3 sequence: CATSPREGTGSSGANVLTF. In DNA, the CDR3 is TGTGCCACCTCCCCGAGGGAGGGGACAGGGTCGAGTGGGGCCAACGTCCTGACTTTC.

This clone was picked up a small number of times. The chain is built from TRBV10-3 and TRBJ2-7, with TRBD1 identical over 11 bases. J was trimmed by 0 bases and V by 2 bases; bases with no gene match: 15. CDR3 length equals 20 residues. The germline gives CDR1 ENHRY, CDR2 SYGVKD. The CDR3 is CAISEPKLRTGGYLSYEQYF. CDR3 bases: TGTGCCATCAGTGAGCCGAAGCTTAGGACAGGGGGCTACCTCTCCTACGAGCAGTACTTC.

The chain recombines TRBV11-2 with TRBJ2-7, with 9 nucleotides matching TRBD1. Germline V gives CDR1 SGHAT, CDR2 FQNNGV. The V and J ends lost 3 bases and 5 bases, in that order; junction bases with no gene match: 8. CDR3 length: 15 amino acids. The chain's CDR3 is CASSLSGTGFNEQYF. DNA for the CDR3: TGTGCCAGCAGCTTGTCCGGGACAGGGTTCAACGAGCAGTACTTC.

The rearrangement uses TRBV2 and TRBJ2-1; D is perhaps TRBD1 (5 bases). Germline loops: CDR1 SNHLY, CDR2 FYNNEI. The V end lost 4 bases, the J end lost 7 bases, and 14 bases lay between the germline ends. The CDR3 consists of 14 residues. The CDR3: CASSAGHRTNEQFF. The CDR3 DNA follows: TGTGCCAGCAGTGCTGGACACCGAACAAATGAGCAGTTCTTC.

CDR3 DNA sequence: TGCAGCGTTGAGTTTCAGGGGGTGGCTGGGGCCAACGTCCTGACTTTC. It encodes CSVEFQGVAGANVLTF. This sequence joins TRBV29-1 and TRBJ2-6, with 7 bases matching TRBD1. The CDR3 extends over 16 amino acids. V was clipped by 3 bases and J by 2 bases; unmatched bases: 7. Per the germline V gene, CDR1 is SQVTM and CDR2 is ANQGSEA.

In this sample, this clone turned up a few times. The V call is TRBV7-2, the J call TRBJ1-3; 10 positions agree with TRBD1. V dropped 5 bases and J dropped 11; count of bases not matched to a gene: 6. The CDR3 runs 13 residues. Germline V gene sequence: CDR1 SGHTA, CDR2 FQGNSA. The CDR3 coding sequence is TGTGCCAGCAGCGGGGACAGGGGCCTTGCCATATATTTT. Translating it yields CASSGDRGLAIYF. Based on the CDR3 plus reference TRBV7-2 and TRBJ1-3, the full variable domain is GAGVSQSPSNKVTEKGKDVELRCDPISGHTALYWYRQSLGQGLEFLIYFQGNSAPDKSGLPSDRFSAERTGGSVSTLTIQRTQQEDSAVYLCASSGDRGLAIYFGEGSWLTVV.

This chain connects TRBV19 to TRBJ2-5; weak D call: TRBD1 (5 bases). This CDR3 has 14 residues. With 3 bases removed from V and 1 base from J, the gap between germline ends came to 9 bases. The germline V gene has CDR1 LNHDA and CDR2 SQIVND (reference sequence). CDR3 coding DNA: TGTGCCAGTAGTATTTGGGGCAGCCAAGAGACCCAGTACTTC. The encoded protein is CASSIWGSQETQYF.

The chain is built from TRBV5-1 and TRBJ2-2; 8 nucleotides match TRBD1. V lost 4 bases, J lost 9 bases, and 8 bases stayed unmatched. From germline, CDR1 is SGHRS and CDR2 YFSETQ. The CDR3 loop spans 14 amino acids. CDR3 sequence: CASSAGQEGRELFF. As DNA, the CDR3 is TGCGCCAGCAGCGCGGGACAGGAAGGCCGGGAGCTGTTTTTT.

V usage is TRBV9 and J usage is TRBJ1-3, with D hard to call. The CDR3 has 16 residues. From germline, CDR1 is SGDLS and CDR2 YYNGEE. V gave up 0 bases and J gave up 4 bases, with 14 bases separating them. CDR3 sequence: CASSVAEGSWGNTIYF. The DNA of the CDR3 is TGTGCCAGCAGCGTAGCCGAAGGGAGCTGGGGAAACACCATATATTTT.

Turning to this clone: A junction end diverges from the germline sequence, so it may reflect a read error. V and J are TRBV19 and TRBJ2-1; 10 bases match TRBD2. Germline CDR1 LNHDA, CDR2 SQIVND (reference sequence). CDR3 length equals 18 residues. The chain's CDR3 is CACRGRASGRASYNEQFF. CDR3 DNA sequence: TGTGCCTGTAGGGGCAGGGCAAGCGGGAGGGCCTCCTACAATGAGCAGTTCTTC.